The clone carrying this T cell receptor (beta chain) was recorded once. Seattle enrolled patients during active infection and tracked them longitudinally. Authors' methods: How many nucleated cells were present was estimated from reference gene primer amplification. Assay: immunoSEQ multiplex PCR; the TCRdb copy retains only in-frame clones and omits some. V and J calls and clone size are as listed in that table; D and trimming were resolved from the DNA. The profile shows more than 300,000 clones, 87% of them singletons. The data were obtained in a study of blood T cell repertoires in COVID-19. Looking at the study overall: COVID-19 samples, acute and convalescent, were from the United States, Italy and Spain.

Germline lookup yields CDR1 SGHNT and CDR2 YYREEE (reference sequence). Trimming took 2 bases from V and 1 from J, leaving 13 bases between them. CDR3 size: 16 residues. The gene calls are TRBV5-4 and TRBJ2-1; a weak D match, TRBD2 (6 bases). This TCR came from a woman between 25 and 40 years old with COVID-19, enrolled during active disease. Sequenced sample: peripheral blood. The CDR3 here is CASSFGGSKSYNEQFF. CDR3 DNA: TGTGCCAGCAGCTTTGGGGGGAGTAAATCCTACAATGAGCAGTTCTTC. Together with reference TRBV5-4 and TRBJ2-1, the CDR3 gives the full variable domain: ETGVTQSPTHLIKTRGQQVTLRCSSQSGHNTVSWYQQALGQGPQFIFQYYREEENGRGNFPPRFSGLQFPNYSSELNVNALELDDSALYLCASSFGGSKSYNEQFFGPGTRLTVL.